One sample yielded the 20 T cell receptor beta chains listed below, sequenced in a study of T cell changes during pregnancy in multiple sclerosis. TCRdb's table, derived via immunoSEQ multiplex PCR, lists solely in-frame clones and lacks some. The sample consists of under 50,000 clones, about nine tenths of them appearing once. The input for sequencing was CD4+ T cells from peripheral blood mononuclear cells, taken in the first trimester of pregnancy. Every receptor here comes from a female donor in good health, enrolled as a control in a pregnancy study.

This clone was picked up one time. Here the CDR3 DNA reads TGTGCCAGCAGCCCGGGACTAGCGGGGGCAAATGAGCAGTTCTTC. Protein: CASSPGLAGANEQFF. The chain uses TRBV5-6 and TRBJ2-1; 14 bases fit TRBD2. The J segment lost 7 bases and the V segment lost 4 bases, leaving 4 bases of the junction unmatched. This CDR3 contains 15 residues. Germline V lookup: CDR1 SGHDT, CDR2 YYEEEE.

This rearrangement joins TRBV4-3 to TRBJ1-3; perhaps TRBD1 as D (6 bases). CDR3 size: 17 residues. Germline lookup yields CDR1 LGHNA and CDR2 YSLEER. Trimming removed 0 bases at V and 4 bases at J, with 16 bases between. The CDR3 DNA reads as TGCGCCAGCAGCCAAGATAAATCGTACAGGGCCGGAAACACCATATATTTT. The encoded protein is CASSQDKSYRAGNTIYF.

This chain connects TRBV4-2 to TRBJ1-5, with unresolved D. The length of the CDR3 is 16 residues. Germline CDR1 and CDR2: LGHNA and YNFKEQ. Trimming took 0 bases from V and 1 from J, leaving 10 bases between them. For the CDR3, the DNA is TGTGCCAGCAGCCAAGAATCCCAACAGAGCAATCAGCCCCAGCATTTT. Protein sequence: CASSQESQQSNQPQHF.

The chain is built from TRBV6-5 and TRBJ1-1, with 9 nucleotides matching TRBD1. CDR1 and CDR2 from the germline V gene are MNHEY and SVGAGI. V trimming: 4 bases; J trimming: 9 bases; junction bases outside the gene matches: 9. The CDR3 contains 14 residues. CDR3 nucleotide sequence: TGTGCCAGCAGTTGGGGACAGGGAGCCCCCCAAGCTTTCTTT. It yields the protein CASSWGQGAPQAFF.

Here the CDR3 DNA reads TGTGCCAGCAGTGAGTTCCGGGGGGCTGGCTACACCTTC. This gives the protein CASSEFRGAGYTF. The V and J genes are TRBV6-1 and TRBJ1-2, with D possibly TRBD1 on 6 matching bases. Trimming removed 3 bases from V and 7 bases from J, with 12 bases in between. Germline-derived CDR1 and CDR2 are MNHNS and SASEGT. This CDR3 comprises 13 residues.

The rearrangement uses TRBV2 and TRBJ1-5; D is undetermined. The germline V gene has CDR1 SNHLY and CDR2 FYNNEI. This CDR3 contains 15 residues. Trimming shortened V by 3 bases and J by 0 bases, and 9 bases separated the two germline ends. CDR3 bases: TGTGCCAGCAGTGAGGCGGTTTTTAGCAATCAGCCCCAGCATTTT. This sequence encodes CASSEAVFSNQPQHF.

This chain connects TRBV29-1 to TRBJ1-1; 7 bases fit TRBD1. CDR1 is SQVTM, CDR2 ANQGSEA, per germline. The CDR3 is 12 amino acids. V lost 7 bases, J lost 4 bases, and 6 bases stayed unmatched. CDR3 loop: CSAWDRLTEAFF. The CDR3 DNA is TGCAGCGCCTGGGACAGACTCACTGAAGCTTTCTTT.

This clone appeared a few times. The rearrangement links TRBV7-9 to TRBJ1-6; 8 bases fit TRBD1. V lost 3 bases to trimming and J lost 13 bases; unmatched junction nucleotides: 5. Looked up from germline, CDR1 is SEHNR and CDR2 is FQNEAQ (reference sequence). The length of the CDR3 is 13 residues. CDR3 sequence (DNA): TGTGCCAGCAGCTTGGGACAGGCCCAGCCCCTCCACTTT. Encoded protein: CASSLGQAQPLHF.

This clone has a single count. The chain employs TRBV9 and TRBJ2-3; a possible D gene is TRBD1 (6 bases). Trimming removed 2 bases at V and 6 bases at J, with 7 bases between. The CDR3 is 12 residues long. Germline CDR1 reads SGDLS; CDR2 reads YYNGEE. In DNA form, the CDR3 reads TGTGCCAGCAGCGTCAGGGGCGATACGCAGTATTTT. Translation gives CASSVRGDTQYF.

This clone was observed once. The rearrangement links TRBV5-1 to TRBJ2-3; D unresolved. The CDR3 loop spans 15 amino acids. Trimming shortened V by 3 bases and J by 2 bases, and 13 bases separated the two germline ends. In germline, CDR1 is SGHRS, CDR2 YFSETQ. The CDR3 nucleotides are TGCGCCAGCAGCTCGCTTTTTGGCCACACAGATACGCAGTATTTT. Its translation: CASSSLFGHTDTQYF.

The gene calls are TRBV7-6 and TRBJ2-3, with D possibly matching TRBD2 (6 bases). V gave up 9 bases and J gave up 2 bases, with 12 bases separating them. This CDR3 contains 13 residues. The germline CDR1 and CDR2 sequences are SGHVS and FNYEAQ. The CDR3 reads CASRRGITDTQYF. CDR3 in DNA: TGTGCCAGTAGGCGGGGTATCACAGATACGCAGTATTTT.

Here the CDR3 reads CASSPTSTDGEKLFF. DNA for the CDR3: TGTGCCAGCAGCCCGACCTCGACAGACGGTGAAAAACTGTTTTTT. V and J are TRBV5-5 and TRBJ1-4; the D gene is possibly TRBD1 (5 bases). Trimming shortened V by 4 bases and J by 7 bases, and 17 bases separated the two germline ends. This CDR3 region has 15 residues. Germline CDR1 reads SGHKS; CDR2 reads YYEKEE (reference sequence).

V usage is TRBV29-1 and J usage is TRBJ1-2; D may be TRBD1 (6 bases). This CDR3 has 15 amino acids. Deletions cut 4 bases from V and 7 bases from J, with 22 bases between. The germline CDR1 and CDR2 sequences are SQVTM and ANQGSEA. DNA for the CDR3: TGCAGCGTTGGTACCCCCTCAGGGGAGCAATTTGGCTACACCTTC. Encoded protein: CSVGTPSGEQFGYTF.

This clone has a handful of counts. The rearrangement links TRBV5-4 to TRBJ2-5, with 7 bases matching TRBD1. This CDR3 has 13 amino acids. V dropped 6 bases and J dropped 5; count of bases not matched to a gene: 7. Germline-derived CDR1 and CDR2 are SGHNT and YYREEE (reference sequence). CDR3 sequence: CASTIQGSETQYF. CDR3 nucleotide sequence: TGTGCCAGCACCATACAGGGGTCGGAGACCCAGTACTTC.

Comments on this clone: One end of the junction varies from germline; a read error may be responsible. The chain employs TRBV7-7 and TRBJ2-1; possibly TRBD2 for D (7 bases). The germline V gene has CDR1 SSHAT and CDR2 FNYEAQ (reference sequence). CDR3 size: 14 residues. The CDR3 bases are TGTGCTAGCAGCCCAGGGAGGGGGGGGAATGAGCAGTTCTTC. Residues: CASSPGRGGNEQFF. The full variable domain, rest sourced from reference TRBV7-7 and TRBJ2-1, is GAGVSQSPRYKVTKRGQDVTLRCDPISSHATLYWYQQALGQGPEFLTYFNYEAQPDKSGLPSDRFSAERPEGSISTLTIQRTEQRDSAMYRCASSPGRGGNEQFFGPGTRLTVL.

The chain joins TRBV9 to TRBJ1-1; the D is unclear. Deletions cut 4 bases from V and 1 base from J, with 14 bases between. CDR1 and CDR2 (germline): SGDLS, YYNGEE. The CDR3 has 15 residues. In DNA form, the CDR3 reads TGTGCCAGCAGCCTGAAGGCGGCGGGGAACACTGAAGCTTTCTTT. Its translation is CASSLKAAGNTEAFF.

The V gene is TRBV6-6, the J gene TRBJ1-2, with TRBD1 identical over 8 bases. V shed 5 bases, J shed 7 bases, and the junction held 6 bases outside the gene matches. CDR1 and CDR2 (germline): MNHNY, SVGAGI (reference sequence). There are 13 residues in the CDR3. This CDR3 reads CASSRDRTGGYTF. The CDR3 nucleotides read TGTGCCAGCAGTCGGGACAGGACCGGTGGCTACACCTTC.

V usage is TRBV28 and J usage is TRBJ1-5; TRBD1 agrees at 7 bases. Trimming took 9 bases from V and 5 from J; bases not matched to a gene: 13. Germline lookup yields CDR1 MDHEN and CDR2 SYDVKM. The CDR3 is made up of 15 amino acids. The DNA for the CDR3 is TGTGCCAGTTCCTCCCTGGACAGGTATGATCAGCCCCAGCATTTT. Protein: CASSSLDRYDQPQHF.

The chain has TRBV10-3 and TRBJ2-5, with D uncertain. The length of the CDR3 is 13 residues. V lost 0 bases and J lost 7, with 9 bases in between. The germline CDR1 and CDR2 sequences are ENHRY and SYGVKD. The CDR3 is CAISESEQLTQYF. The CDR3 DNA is TGTGCCATCAGTGAGTCGGAGCAACTGACCCAGTACTTC.

CDR3 sequence reads: CASSPSLNTEAFF. CDR3 nucleotides: TGTGCCAGCTCACCGAGTTTGAACACTGAAGCTTTCTTT. The V call is TRBV18, the J call TRBJ1-1; D is uncertain. Trimming cost V 3 bases and J 0 bases, with 5 bases left between them. Germline values: CDR1 KGHSH, CDR2 LQKENI. The CDR3 has 13 amino acids.